The clone carrying this T cell receptor beta chain was recorded at least ten times. The antigen is undetermined. All patients reached thyroid surgery having received no treatment beforehand. This sample stems from a study of metastatic and nonmetastatic thyroid tumors. General observations from the study: For both blood and tumor, malignant thyroid tumors reportedly showed significantly higher TCR beta diversity than benign nodules did.

Source study methods: Clinicopathological groups of papillary thyroid cancer showed CDR3 differences that were used to build a distant-metastasis classifier. TCRdb used MiXCR to call clones anew from the PCR reads. The V and J calls were determined by TCRdb, not by the authors. Counted here are roughly 40,000 clones, about 15% occurring once; the ten biggest clones make up less than 4.5%. The clonotype was recovered from a female donor with papillary thyroid cancer or a benign thyroid nodule (not recorded which). Some clones in this sample may be carry-over from other donors' samples. Input material: blood.

CDR3 bases: TGTGCCAGCAGTTCCCCGGGACAGGGCAATCAGCCCCAGCATTTT. Protein sequence: CASSSPGQGNQPQHF. V gene TRBV6-2 or TRBV6-3 combines with J gene TRBJ1-5; 8 positions agree with TRBD1. This CDR3 is 15 amino acids long. Looked up from germline, CDR1 is MNHEY and CDR2 is SVGEGT. V was pared by 4 bases and J by 2 bases, with 4 bases of the junction left unmatched.